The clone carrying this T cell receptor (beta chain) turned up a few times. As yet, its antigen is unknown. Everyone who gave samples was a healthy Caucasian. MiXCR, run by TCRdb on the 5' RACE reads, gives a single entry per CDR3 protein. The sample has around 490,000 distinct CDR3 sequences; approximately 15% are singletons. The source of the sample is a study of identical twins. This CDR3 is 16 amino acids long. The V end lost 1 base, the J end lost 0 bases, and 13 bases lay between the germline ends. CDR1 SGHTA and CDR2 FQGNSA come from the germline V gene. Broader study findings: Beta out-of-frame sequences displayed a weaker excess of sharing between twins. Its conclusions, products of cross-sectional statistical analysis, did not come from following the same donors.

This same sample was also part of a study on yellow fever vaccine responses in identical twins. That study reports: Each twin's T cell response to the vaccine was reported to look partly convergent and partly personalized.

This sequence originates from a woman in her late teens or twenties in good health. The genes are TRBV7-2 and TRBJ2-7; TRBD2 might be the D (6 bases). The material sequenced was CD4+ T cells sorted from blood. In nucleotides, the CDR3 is TGTGCCAGCAGCTTAGACGGGGGAAGAAGCTCCTACGAGCAGTACTTC. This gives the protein CASSLDGGRSSYEQYF. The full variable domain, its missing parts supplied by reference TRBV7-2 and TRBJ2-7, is GAGVSQSPSNKVTEKGKDVELRCDPISGHTALYWYRQSLGQGLEFLIYFQGNSAPDKSGLPSDRFSAERTGGSVSTLTIQRTQQEDSAVYLCASSLDGGRSSYEQYFGPGTRLTVT.